This T cell receptor beta chain came from a study of T cell responses to AZD1222 COVID-19 vaccine. Produced via immunoSEQ multiplex PCR; TCRdb's table is partial and in-frame only. There are 90,000 to 120,000 clones in the sample; approximately 90% occur only once, and 4% to 5.5% lies in the top ten. The V gene lost 6 bases and the J gene lost 0 bases, with 12 bases spanning the gap. This CDR3 is 16 amino acids long. Germline V CDR1 and CDR2: SGHAT, FQNNGV. This clone was detected only a few times. The sequence was collected from an adult in good health. Sequenced here: peripheral blood, sampled on day 0 of AZD1222 vaccination. The gene calls are TRBV11-2 and TRBJ1-6; no firm D call. CDR3 loop: CASRLFFSSYNSPLHF. The CDR3 nucleotides are TGTGCCAGCAGATTATTTTTTAGCTCCTATAATTCACCCCTCCACTTT.